This TCR beta chain was documented in a study of shared clonotypes between healthy human individuals. Study outcomes and limitations: The donor pool, a small one, limited the genetic and exposure-history diversity represented.

Sequencing was performed with immunoSEQ multiplex PCR; in TCRdb, only in-frame clones are kept and a portion is missing. Among a few million clones, 90% to 95% were seen once, and the ten largest hold over 0.12%. About this clone: Its cognate antigen is unknown.

CDR1 is SGHVS, CDR2 FNYEAQ, per germline. The V end was cut by 6 bases, the J end by 4 bases, with 6 bases between. The CDR3 spans 11 residues. The TCR comes from a man between 18 and 35 years old in good health. The material sequenced was naive CD4+ T cells sorted from blood. Stated subset: CD45RA+ positively selected. The J gene is TRBJ1-1, the V gene TRBV7-6, with no clear D. This chain's CDR3 is CASRRGTEAFF. DNA for the CDR3: TGTGCCAGCAGACGAGGCACTGAAGCTTTCTTT.